The 26 T cell receptor beta chains presented below share a single source sample, sequenced in a study of T cell repertoires in cytomegalovirus infection (dated by TCRdb to the late 2010s). This sample was sequenced with an Illumina HiSeq 1500. The public reads were run again by TCRdb, first through fastp at Q25 and then through MiXCR, and only productive beta chains were kept. Identical CDR3 proteins give one entry, which carries the most common genes and DNA. This sample is represented by about 310,000 distinct CDR3 sequences; roughly 9.3% of them were singletons. The ten most abundant clones make up more than 2.5% of the sample. The sequenced sample was PBMCs. These receptors came from a human donor in good health (CMV status not recorded). Some clones in this sample may be carry-over from other donors' samples.

In its sample, this clonotype was seen many times. V gene TRBV2 combines with J gene TRBJ2-7; no reliable D call. The CDR3 extends over 14 amino acids. CDR1 SNHLY and CDR2 FYNNEI come from the germline V gene. V was trimmed by 4 bases and J by 2 bases, leaving 12 bases between them. This chain's CDR3 is CASSATQRPYEQYV. The CDR3 coding sequence is TGTGCCAGCAGTGCAACTCAGAGACCCTACGAGCAGTACGTC.

The table lists this clonotype with many counts. The chain has TRBV19 and TRBJ2-2; D is possibly TRBD1 (5 bases). This CDR3 has 14 amino acids. The germline V gene encodes CDR1 LNHDA and CDR2 SQIVND (reference sequence). The germline V and J ends were trimmed by 1 base and 4 bases, with 7 bases remaining between them. The CDR3 spells CASSIGQGTGELFF. For the CDR3, the DNA is TGTGCCAGTAGTATAGGTCAGGGCACCGGGGAGCTGTTTTTT.

This clonotype was recorded at least ten times. The genes are TRBV23-1 and TRBJ2-7, with a possible D match to TRBD1 (5 bases). TRBV23-1 is given ORF status, its function remaining uncertain. Trimming pared 3 bases from V and 3 bases from J, leaving 21 bases between. The CDR3 runs 17 residues. The CDR3 protein is CASSHKTSGKIFYEQYV. CDR3 sequence (DNA): TGCGCCAGCAGTCACAAAACCTCAGGGAAGATCTTCTACGAGCAGTACGTC.

This clonotype was recorded at least ten times. The chain has TRBV24-1 and TRBJ2-7; 8 bases are a match to TRBD1. The trim removed 0 bases at V and 7 bases at J, leaving 10 bases unmatched. Germline V gene data show CDR1 as KGHDR and CDR2 as SFDVKD. This CDR3 is 16 amino acids long. The CDR3, as DNA: TGTGCCACCAGTGATTTGTCGCAGACAGGGGCGGGTGAGCAGTACGTC. Encoded protein: CATSDLSQTGAGEQYV.

This clonotype was detected ten times or more. The chain recombines TRBV28 with TRBJ1-1; TRBD1 is a possible D gene (5 bases). V lost 7 bases to trimming and J lost 5 bases, with 14 bases between them. Germline V gives CDR1 MDHEN, CDR2 SYDVKM. This CDR3 has 13 amino acids. The chain's CDR3 is CASIDPGGTEAFF. For the CDR3, the DNA is TGTGCCAGCATCGACCCGGGGGGGACTGAAGCTTTCTTT.

This clonotype appeared a few times. This chain connects TRBV20-1 to TRBJ2-2; D gene uncertain. Germline V gene data show CDR1 as DFQATT and CDR2 as SNEGSKA (reference sequence). Trimming removed 2 bases from V and 1 base from J, with 11 bases in between. The CDR3 is made up of 15 amino acids. CDR3 sequence: CSARNVRENTGELFF. DNA of the CDR3: TGCAGTGCTAGAAATGTTAGAGAGAACACCGGGGAGCTGTTTTTT.

This clonotype was recorded at least ten times. This sequence joins TRBV3-1 and TRBJ1-2, with TRBD1 matching 8 bases. The ends lost 10 bases at V and 5 bases at J; junction bases unmatched: 9. CDR3 length: 13 amino acids. Germline V gene data show CDR1 as LGHDT and CDR2 as YNNKEL (reference sequence). CDR3 coding DNA: TGTGCCAACACAGGGGGAAAGGGATATGGCTACACCTTC. This encodes CANTGGKGYGYTF.

This clonotype was counted at least ten times. CDR3 DNA sequence: TGTGCCAGCAGCGACCCTTACTGGGAGGCAGGGAGTCAATCCGCTGAAGCTTTCTTT. This codes for CASSDPYWEAGSQSAEAFF. The chain combines TRBV9 with TRBJ1-1; D possibly corresponds to TRBD1 (5 bases). The CDR3 consists of 19 residues. CDR1 is SGDLS, CDR2 YYNGEE, per germline. The V end was cut by 3 bases, the J end by 6 bases, with 30 bases between. Using reference TRBV9 and TRBJ1-1 for the parts outside the CDR3, the full variable domain is DSGVTQTPKHLITATGQRVTLRCSPRSGDLSVYWYQQSLDQGLQFLIQYYNGEERAKGNILERFSAQQFPDLHSELNLSSLELGDSALYFCASSDPYWEAGSQSAEAFFGQGTRLTVV.

The rearrangement joins TRBV25-1 to TRBJ1-1, with D possibly TRBD1 on 5 matching bases. This CDR3 comprises 18 residues. Per germline, CDR1 MGHDK and CDR2 SYGVNS. V was cut by 1 base and J by 0 bases, with 18 bases left in between. Here the CDR3 reads CASSEWGRTDLLNTEAFF. In DNA, the CDR3 is TGTGCCAGCAGTGAATGGGGGAGGACGGACTTATTGAACACTGAAGCTTTCTTT.

This clonotype was counted a single time. The rearrangement links TRBV19 to TRBJ2-5, with 7 bases that match TRBD1. The V segment lost 4 bases and the J segment 1 base; nucleotides outside the gene matches: 9. Germline V gene sequence: CDR1 LNHDA, CDR2 SQIVND (reference sequence). The CDR3 has 16 amino acids. The CDR3, as DNA: TGTGCCAGTAGTACCCGCCGGGACAGAGTCCAAGAGACCCAGTACTTC. It specifies CASSTRRDRVQETQYF.

The gene calls are TRBV6-5 and TRBJ1-6; D is ambiguous. Trimming cost V 2 bases and J 7 bases, with 6 bases left between them. CDR3 length equals 13 residues. Germline loops: CDR1 MNHEY, CDR2 SVGAGI. The CDR3 here is CASSYVDNSPLHF. DNA for the CDR3: TGTGCCAGCAGTTACGTGGACAATTCACCCCTCCACTTT.

This clonotype was detected many times. The chain combines TRBV7-9 with TRBJ2-7, with TRBD1 matching 9 bases. CDR1 is SEHNR, CDR2 FQNEAQ, per germline (reference sequence). V trimming: 5 bases; J trimming: 1 base; junction bases outside the gene matches: 9. The CDR3 spans 16 residues. CDR3 in amino acids: CASSATPGTGSYEQYV. The CDR3 DNA is TGTGCCAGCAGCGCTACGCCCGGGACAGGGTCCTACGAGCAGTACGTC.

The chain links TRBV20-1 to TRBJ2-1; D possibly uses TRBD1 or TRBD2 (5 bases each). Trimming cost V 4 bases and J 0 bases, with 10 bases left between them. Germline V gene sequence: CDR1 DFQATT, CDR2 SNEGSKA (reference sequence). This CDR3 has 14 amino acids. CDR3 nucleotide sequence: TGCAGTGCTAAGGGACGGGGCTCCTACAATGAGCAGTTCTTC. This gives the protein CSAKGRGSYNEQFF.

This clonotype was counted ten times or more. The genes are TRBV19 and TRBJ2-7; a possible D gene is TRBD1 (6 bases). Germline V gene sequence: CDR1 LNHDA, CDR2 SQIVND (reference sequence). With 4 bases removed from V and 3 bases from J, the gap between germline ends came to 13 bases. CDR3 length equals 14 residues. CDR3 loop: CASSKQGDYYEQYF. Here the CDR3 DNA reads TGTGCCAGTAGTAAACAGGGTGACTACTACGAGCAGTACTTC.

This clonotype was counted at least ten times. This clone may be a read error of a much larger clone one base away. The chain links TRBV6-5 to TRBJ2-1; a weak D match, TRBD2 (5 bases). Germline V gives CDR1 MNHEY, CDR2 SVGAGI. V was trimmed by 8 bases and J by 4 bases, leaving 6 bases between them. The CDR3 runs to 11 residues. The CDR3 spells CASGGYNEQFF. In nucleotides, the CDR3 is TGTGCCAGCGGAGGATACAATGAGCAGTTCTTC.

This clonotype occurred many times. The chain has TRBV7-8 and TRBJ2-5; 10 bases fit TRBD2. This CDR3 has 16 residues. Trimming took 5 bases from V and 4 from J; bases not matched to a gene: 10. Germline V gives CDR1 SGHVS, CDR2 FQNEAQ. The CDR3 coding sequence is TGTGCCAGCAGCCTTACCGGGGGACTAGCGCGAGAGACCCAGTACTTC. It is translated as CASSLTGGLARETQYF. The full variable domain, with the rest looked up from reference TRBV7-8 and TRBJ2-5, is GAGVSQSPRYKVAKRGQDVALRCDPISGHVSLFWYQQALGQGPEFLTYFQNEAQLDKSGLPSDRFFAERPEGSVSTLKIQRTQQEDSAVYLCASSLTGGLARETQYFGPGTRLLVL.

This clonotype occurred many times. The chain couples TRBV12-3 or TRBV12-4 to TRBJ2-7; unclear D gene. The CDR3 is 11 residues long. The V and J ends lost 6 bases and 3 bases respectively, with 6 bases between them. The chain's CDR3 is CASSRNYEQYF. CDR3 sequence (DNA): TGTGCCAGCAGCCGGAACTACGAGCAGTACTTC.

There are many counts of this clonotype. The genes are TRBV4-1 and TRBJ2-2; no definite D call. Germline loops: CDR1 MGHRA, CDR2 YSYEKL. The V end was cut by 0 bases, the J end by 6 bases, with 11 bases between. The CDR3 runs 15 residues. The CDR3 nucleotides read TGCGCCAGCAGCCAAGAGATAGGGCCGGCCGGGGAGCTGTTTTTT. Translated: CASSQEIGPAGELFF.

This clonotype was observed at least ten times. J is TRBJ2-3 and V is TRBV5-1; 11 bases fit TRBD2. CDR1 is SGHRS and CDR2 is YFSETQ in the germline V gene. V lost 3 bases to trimming and J lost 4 bases; unmatched junction nucleotides: 4. The CDR3 contains 15 residues. CDR3 bases: TGCGCCAGCAGCTCCCGGGGACTAGCGGCAGATACGCAGTATTTT. This gives the protein CASSSRGLAADTQYF.

This clonotype was counted many times. J is TRBJ1-3 and V is TRBV10-3, with D uncertain. This CDR3 spans 13 amino acids. In germline, CDR1 is ENHRY, CDR2 SYGVKD. Trimming removed 2 bases from V and 0 bases from J, with 2 bases in between. The CDR3 here is CAISESSGNTIYF. The CDR3 DNA sequence: TGTGCCATCAGTGAGAGCTCTGGAAACACCATATATTTT.

This clonotype showed up many times. The chain carries TRBV7-8 and TRBJ2-1; TRBD2 matches at 10 bases. Germline V gives CDR1 SGHVS, CDR2 FQNEAQ. V dropped 4 bases and J dropped 3; count of bases not matched to a gene: 12. This CDR3 contains 18 residues. CDR3 sequence (DNA): TGTGCCAGCAGCTGGCCCTCTAGGACTAGCGGAGACTACAATGAGCAGTTCTTC. This sequence encodes CASSWPSRTSGDYNEQFF.

The genes are TRBV5-1 and TRBJ2-1; D remains unclear. The germline V gene encodes CDR1 SGHRS and CDR2 YFSETQ. The CDR3 length is 16 residues. Trimming removed 5 bases from V and 0 bases from J, with 15 bases in between. DNA for the CDR3: TGCGCCAGCAGTTGGATAGGTACCAGCTCCTACAATGAGCAGTTCTTC. As protein: CASSWIGTSSYNEQFF.

In its sample, this clonotype was seen once. A much larger clonotype is one base distant, so this may be a read error. The rearrangement joins TRBV2 to TRBJ2-1, with TRBD1 identical over 12 bases. The better agreement between TRBJ2-7 and the DNA end casts doubt on the J call. The CDR3 is made up of 15 amino acids. Germline CDR1 reads SNHLY; CDR2 reads FYNNEI. CDR3 sequence: CASSLGGTGGNEQYF. CDR3 DNA sequence: TGTGCCAGCAGCCTAGGCGGGACAGGGGGCAATGAGCAGTACTTC.

This clonotype appeared many times. The chain links TRBV6-5 to TRBJ2-7; 8 bases map to TRBD1. The V segment lost 7 bases and the J segment 3 bases; nucleotides outside the gene matches: 14. The CDR3 extends over 16 amino acids. Germline V lookup: CDR1 MNHEY, CDR2 SVGAGI. CDR3: CASKPRDRIYDYEQYF. The CDR3 bases are TGTGCCAGCAAACCCCGGGACAGGATCTATGACTACGAGCAGTACTTC.

This clonotype occurred many times. This rearrangement joins TRBV7-9 to TRBJ2-4; 9 nucleotides align to TRBD1. CDR1 is SEHNR, CDR2 FQNEAQ, per germline (reference sequence). The CDR3 loop spans 15 amino acids. The ends lost 5 bases at V and 2 bases at J; junction bases unmatched: 4. The CDR3 sequence: CASSPGQGTKNIQYF. CDR3 nucleotides: TGTGCCAGCAGCCCGGGACAGGGCACCAAAAACATTCAGTACTTC.

CDR3 loop: CASRDGTYEQYF. The DNA of the CDR3 is TGTGCCAGCAGGGACGGAACCTACGAGCAGTACTTC. The V call is TRBV6-6, the J call TRBJ2-7; D unclear. CDR1 MNHNY and CDR2 SVGAGI come from the germline V gene (reference sequence). V dropped 6 bases and J dropped 2 bases, with 8 bases sitting between them. This CDR3 is 12 amino acids long.